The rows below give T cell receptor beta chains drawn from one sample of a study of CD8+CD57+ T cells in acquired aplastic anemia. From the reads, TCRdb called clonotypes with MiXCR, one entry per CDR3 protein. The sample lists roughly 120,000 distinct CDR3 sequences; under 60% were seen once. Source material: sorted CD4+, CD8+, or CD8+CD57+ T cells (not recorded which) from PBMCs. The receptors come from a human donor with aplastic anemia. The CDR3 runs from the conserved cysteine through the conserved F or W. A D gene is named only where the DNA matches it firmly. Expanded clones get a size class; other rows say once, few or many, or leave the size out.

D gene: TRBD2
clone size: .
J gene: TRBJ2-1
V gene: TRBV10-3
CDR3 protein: CAISGGTSGAYNEQFF
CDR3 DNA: TGTGCCATCAGTGGCGGGACTAGCGGGGCCTACAATGAGCAGTTCTTC

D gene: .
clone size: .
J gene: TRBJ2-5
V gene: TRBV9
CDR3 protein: CASSVEGQGQTQYF
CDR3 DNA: TGTGCCAGCAGCGTAGAAGGGCAGGGACAGACCCAGTACTTC

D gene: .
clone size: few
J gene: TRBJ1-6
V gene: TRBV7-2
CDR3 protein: CASSSGVGNSPLHF
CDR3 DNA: TGTGCCAGCAGCTCGGGTGTAGGCAATTCACCCCTCCACTTT

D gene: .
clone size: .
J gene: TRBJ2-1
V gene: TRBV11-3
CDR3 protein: CASSADNEQSF
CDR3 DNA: TGTGCCAGCAGCGCAGACAATGAGCAGTCCTTC

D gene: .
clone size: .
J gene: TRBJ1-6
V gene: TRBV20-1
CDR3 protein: CSASSPPRDTNSPLHF
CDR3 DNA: TGCAGTGCTAGCTCTCCCCCCCGGGACACTAATTCACCCCTCCACTTT

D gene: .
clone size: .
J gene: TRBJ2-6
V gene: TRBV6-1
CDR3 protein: CASSISVNSGANVLNF
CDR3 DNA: TGTGCCAGCAGCATCTCAGTGAACTCTGGGGCCAACGTCCTGAATTTC

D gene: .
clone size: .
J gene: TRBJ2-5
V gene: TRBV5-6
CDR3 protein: CASSLGGGVKYF
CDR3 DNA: TGTGCCAGCAGCTTGGGGGGTGGCGTTAAGTACTTC

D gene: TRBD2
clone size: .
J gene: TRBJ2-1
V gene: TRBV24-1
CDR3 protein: CATSDPGLAGGVEQFF
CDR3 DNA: TGTGCCACCAGTGATCCCGGACTAGCGGGAGGGGTTGAGCAGTTCTTC

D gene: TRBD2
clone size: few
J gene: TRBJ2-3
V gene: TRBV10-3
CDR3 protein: CAISAVGGSPADTQYF
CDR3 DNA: TGTGCCATCAGTGCAGTCGGCGGGAGCCCAGCAGATACGCAGTATTTT

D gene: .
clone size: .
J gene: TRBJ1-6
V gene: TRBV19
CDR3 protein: CASRDAGNAPGSPLHF
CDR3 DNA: TGTGCCAGTAGGGACGCAGGGAATGCCCCGGGTTCACCCCTCCACTTT

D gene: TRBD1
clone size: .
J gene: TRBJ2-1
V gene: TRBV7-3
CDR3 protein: CASRKGAGVVEQFF
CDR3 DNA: TGTGCCAGCAGAAAGGGGGCAGGGGTCGTTGAGCAGTTCTTC

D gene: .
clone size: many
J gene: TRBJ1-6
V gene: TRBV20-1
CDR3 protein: CSARDIGEWNSPLHF
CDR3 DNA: TGCAGTGCTAGAGATATAGGGGAATGGAATTCACCCCTCCACTTT

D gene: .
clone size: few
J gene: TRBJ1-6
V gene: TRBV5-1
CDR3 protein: CASSLENSPLHF
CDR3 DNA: TGCGCCAGCAGCTTGGAAAATTCACCCCTCCACTTT

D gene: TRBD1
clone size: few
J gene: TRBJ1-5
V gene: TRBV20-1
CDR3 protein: CSAHRGGNQPQHF
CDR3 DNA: TGCAGTGCTCACAGGGGCGGCAATCAGCCCCAGCATTTT

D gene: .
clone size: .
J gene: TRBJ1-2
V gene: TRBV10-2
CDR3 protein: CASSEVGEGRGYAF
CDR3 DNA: TGCGCCAGCAGTGAGGTAGGGGAGGGTCGTGGCTACGCCTTC

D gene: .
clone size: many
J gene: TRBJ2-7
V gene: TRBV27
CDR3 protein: CASSSPTRNYEQYF
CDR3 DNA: TGTGCCAGCAGTTCCCCGACTAGAAACTACGAGCAGTACTTC

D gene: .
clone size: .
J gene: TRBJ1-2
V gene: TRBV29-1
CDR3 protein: CSVQAPPDPYGYTF
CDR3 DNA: TGCAGCGTCCAAGCGCCTCCCGACCCCTATGGCTACACCTTC

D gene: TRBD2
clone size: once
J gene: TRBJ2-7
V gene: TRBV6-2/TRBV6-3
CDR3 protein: CASSYGLAGVGEQYF
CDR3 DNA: TGTGCCAGCAGTTACGGACTAGCGGGGGTTGGCGAGCAGTACTTC

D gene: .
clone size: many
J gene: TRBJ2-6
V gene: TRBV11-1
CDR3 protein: CASSFSRSGGANVLTF
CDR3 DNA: TGTGCCAGCAGCTTCTCAAGATCCGGTGGGGCCAACGTCCTGACTTTC

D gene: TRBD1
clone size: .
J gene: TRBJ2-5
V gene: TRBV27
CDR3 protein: CASSLRDRRGETQYF
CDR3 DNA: TGTGCCAGCAGTTTAAGGGACAGGAGAGGAGAGACCCAGTACTTC

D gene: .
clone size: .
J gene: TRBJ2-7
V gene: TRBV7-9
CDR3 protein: CASSPNPGGPDEQYF
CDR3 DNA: TGTGCCAGCAGCCCAAACCCAGGAGGGCCGGACGAGCAGTACTTC

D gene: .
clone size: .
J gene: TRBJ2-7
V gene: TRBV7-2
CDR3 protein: CASSLVGRREGEQYF
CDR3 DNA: TGTGCCAGCAGCTTAGTAGGCCGCCGAGAAGGCGAGCAGTACTTC

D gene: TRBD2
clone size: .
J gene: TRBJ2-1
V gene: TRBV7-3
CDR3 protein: CASSFWTSGIRNEQFF
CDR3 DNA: TGTGCCAGCAGCTTCTGGACTAGCGGGATTCGAAATGAGCAGTTCTTC

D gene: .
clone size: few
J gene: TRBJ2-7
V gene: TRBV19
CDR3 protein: CASSGQGQAYEQYF
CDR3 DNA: TGTGCCAGTAGTGGCCAGGGACAAGCCTACGAGCAGTACTTC

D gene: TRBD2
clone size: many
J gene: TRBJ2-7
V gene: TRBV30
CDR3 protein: CAWSTSGTYEQYF
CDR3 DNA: TGTGCCTGGAGTACTAGCGGAACCTACGAGCAGTACTTC

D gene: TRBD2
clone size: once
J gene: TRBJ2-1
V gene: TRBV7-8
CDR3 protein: CASGLAYYNEQFF
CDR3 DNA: TGTGCCAGTGGACTAGCGTACTACAATGAGCAGTTCTTC

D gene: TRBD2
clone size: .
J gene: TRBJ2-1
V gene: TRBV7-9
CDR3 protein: CASSLVAGAQFF
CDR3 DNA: TGTGCCAGCAGCTTAGTAGCGGGGGCCCAGTTCTTC

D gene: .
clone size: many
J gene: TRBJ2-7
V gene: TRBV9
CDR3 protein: CASSTEGGSYEQYF
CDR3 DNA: TGTGCCAGCAGCACCGAGGGGGGCTCCTACGAGCAGTACTTC

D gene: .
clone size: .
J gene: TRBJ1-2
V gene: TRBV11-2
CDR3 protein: CASSLDPGVGYGYTF
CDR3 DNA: TGTGCCAGCAGCTTAGATCCAGGGGTAGGCTATGGCTACACCTTC

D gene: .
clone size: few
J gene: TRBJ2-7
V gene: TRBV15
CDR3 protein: CATSREPGSYEQYF
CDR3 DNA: TGTGCCACCAGCAGAGAGCCGGGCTCCTACGAGCAGTACTTC

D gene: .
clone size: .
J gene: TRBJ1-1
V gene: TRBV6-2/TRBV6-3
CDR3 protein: CASSYEKTKGFMNTEAFF
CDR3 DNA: TGTGCCAGCAGTTACGAAAAGACTAAGGGTTTTATGAACACTGAAGCTTTCTTT

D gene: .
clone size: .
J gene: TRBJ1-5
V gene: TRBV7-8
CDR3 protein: CASSLATALNWDQPQHF
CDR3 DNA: TGTGCCAGCAGCTTAGCGACAGCTTTAAATTGGGATCAGCCCCAGCATTTT

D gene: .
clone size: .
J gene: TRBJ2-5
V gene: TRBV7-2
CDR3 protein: CASSLQQETQYF
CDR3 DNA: TGTGCCAGCAGCTTACAGCAAGAGACCCAGTACTTC

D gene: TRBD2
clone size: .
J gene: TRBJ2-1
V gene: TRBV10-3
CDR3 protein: CAISEPGLARNEQFF
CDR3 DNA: TGTGCCATCAGTGAACCGGGACTAGCAAGGAATGAGCAGTTCTTC

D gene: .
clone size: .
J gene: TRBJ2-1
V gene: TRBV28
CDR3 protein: CASSLDRDSEQFF
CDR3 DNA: TGTGCCAGCAGCCTAGACAGGGACTCTGAGCAGTTCTTC

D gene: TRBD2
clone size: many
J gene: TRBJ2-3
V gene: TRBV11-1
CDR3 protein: CASSANAELAGGGGTDTQYF
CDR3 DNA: TGTGCCAGCAGCGCCAACGCGGAACTAGCGGGAGGTGGGGGAACAGATACGCAGTATTTT

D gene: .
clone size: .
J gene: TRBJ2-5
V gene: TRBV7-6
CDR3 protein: CASSLYDGETQYF
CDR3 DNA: TGTGCCAGCAGCTTATACGACGGGGAGACCCAGTACTTC

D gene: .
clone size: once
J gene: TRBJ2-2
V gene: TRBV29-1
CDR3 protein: CSVQGSGTGELFF
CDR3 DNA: TGCAGCGTTCAGGGTTCGGGCACCGGGGAGCTGTTTTTT

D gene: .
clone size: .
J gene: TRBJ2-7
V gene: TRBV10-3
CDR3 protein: CAISESTDSTYEQYF
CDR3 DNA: TGTGCCATCAGTGAGTCGACGGACAGCACCTACGAGCAGTACTTC

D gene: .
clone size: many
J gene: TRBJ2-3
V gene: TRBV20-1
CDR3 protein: CSARDEGTDTQYF
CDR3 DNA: TGCAGTGCTAGAGATGAAGGCACAGATACGCAGTATTTT

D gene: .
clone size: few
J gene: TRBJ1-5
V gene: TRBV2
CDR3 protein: CASNSQGGNQPQHF
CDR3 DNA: TGTGCCAGCAATTCCCAGGGTGGCAATCAGCCCCAGCATTTT

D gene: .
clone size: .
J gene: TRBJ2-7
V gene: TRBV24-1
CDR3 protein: CATSEQGTEQYF
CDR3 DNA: TGTGCCACCAGTGAACAGGGAACCGAGCAGTACTTC

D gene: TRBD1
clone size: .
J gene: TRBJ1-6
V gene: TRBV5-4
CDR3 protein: CASSLRFRVDRGDSPLHF
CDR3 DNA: TGTGCCAGCAGCTTGCGGTTTCGTGTGGACAGGGGTGATTCACCCCTCCACTTT

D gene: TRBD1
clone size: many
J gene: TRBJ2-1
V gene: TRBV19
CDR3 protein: CASSTGQGFNVEQFF
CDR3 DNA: TGTGCCAGTAGTACGGGACAGGGGTTTAATGTGGAGCAGTTCTTC

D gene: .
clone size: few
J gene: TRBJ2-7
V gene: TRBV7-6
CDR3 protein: CDSNSYEQYF
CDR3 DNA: TGTGACAGCAACTCCTACGAGCAGTACTTC

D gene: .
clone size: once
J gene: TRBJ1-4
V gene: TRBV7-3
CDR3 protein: CASSATENEKLFF
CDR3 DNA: TGTGCCAGCAGTGCTACAGAGAATGAAAAACTGTTTTTT

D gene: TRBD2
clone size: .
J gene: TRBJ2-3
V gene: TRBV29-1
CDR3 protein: CSVDLGSGGGDTQYF
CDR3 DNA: TGCAGCGTTGACTTAGGTAGCGGGGGGGGAGATACGCAGTATTTT

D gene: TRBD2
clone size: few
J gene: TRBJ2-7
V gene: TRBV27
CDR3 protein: CASSLIAGGTYEQYF
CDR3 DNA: TGTGCCAGCAGTTTAATAGCGGGAGGGACCTACGAGCAGTACTTC

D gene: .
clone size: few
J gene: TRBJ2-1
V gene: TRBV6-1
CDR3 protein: CASGGGHLADNEQFF
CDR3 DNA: TGTGCCAGCGGAGGGGGGCACCTCGCCGACAATGAGCAGTTCTTC

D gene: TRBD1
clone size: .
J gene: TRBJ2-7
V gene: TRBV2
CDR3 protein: CASSGGQGINEQYF
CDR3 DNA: TGTGCCAGCAGTGGGGGACAGGGAATAAACGAGCAGTACTTC

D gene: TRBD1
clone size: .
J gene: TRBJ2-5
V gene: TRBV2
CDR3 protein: CASRGDRGLLQETQYF
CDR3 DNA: TGTGCCAGCAGGGGTGACAGGGGGTTGTTGCAAGAGACCCAGTACTTC